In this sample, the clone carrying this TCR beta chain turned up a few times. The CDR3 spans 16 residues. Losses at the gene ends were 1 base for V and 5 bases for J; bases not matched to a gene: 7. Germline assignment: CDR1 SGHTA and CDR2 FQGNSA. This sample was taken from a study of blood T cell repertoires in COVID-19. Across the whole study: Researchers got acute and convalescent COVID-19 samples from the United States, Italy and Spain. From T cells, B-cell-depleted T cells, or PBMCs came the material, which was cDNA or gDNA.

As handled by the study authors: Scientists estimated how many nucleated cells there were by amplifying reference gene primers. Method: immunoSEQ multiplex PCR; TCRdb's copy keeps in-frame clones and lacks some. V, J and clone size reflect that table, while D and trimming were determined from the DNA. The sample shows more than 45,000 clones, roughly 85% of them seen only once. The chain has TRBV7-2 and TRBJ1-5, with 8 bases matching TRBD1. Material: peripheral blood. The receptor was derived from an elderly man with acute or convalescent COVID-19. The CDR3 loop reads CASSLVSGQGDQPQHF. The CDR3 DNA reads TGTGCCAGCAGCTTAGTAAGCGGACAGGGAGATCAGCCCCAGCATTTT.